This T cell receptor beta chain was captured in a study of shared clonotypes between healthy human individuals. Generated by immunoSEQ multiplex PCR, the TCRdb table keeps only in-frame clones and is missing some. This sample has about 510,000 clones, with 70% to 80% found just once. Germline V CDR1 and CDR2: SGHTA, FQGNSA. The V end was cut by 4 bases, the J end by 4 bases, with 19 bases between. The CDR3 contains 16 residues. What was sequenced was PBMCs. The TCR originated in a woman aged 40 to 49 in good health. Some clones in this sample may be carry-over from other donors' samples. The chain carries TRBV7-2 and TRBJ1-1; a possible D gene is TRBD1 (5 bases). The CDR3 bases are TGTGCCAGCAGCTCCGGGAAACGGGGGATTATCACTGAAGCTTTCTTT. This translates into CASSSGKRGIITEAFF. Combining the CDR3 with reference TRBV7-2 and TRBJ1-1 gives the whole variable domain GAGVSQSPSNKVTEKGKDVELRCDPISGHTALYWYRQSLGQGLEFLIYFQGNSAPDKSGLPSDRFSAERTGGSVSTLTIQRTQQEDSAVYLCASSSGKRGIITEAFFGQGTRLTVV.